Given below is one T cell receptor beta chain in context. Its cognate antigen is unknown. This entry comes from a study of T cells expressing NK-cell markers. General observations from the study: Several donors' CD3+CD56-NKG2C+ cells were dominated by the same clonotypes.

cDNA encoding TCR beta was synthesized via 5'RACE template switching incorporating UMIs. TCRdb re-analyzed the 5' RACE reads; it lists each CDR3 protein once, without DNA. The sample table includes approximately 150,000 distinct CDR3 sequences. The sample was blood T cells: a sorted CD56 or NKG2C T cell subset, CD4+ or CD8+ T cells, or bulk PBMC T cells (not recorded which). The sequence came from a man aged 18 to 29 in good health.

CDR3 region: CASSLLAGGIGELFF. This rearrangement joins TRBV7-2 to TRBJ2-2; TCRdb indicates TRBD2, and absent DNA this call remains unverified. The CDR3 sequence is 15 residues long. Germline values: CDR1 SGHTA, CDR2 FQGNSA.